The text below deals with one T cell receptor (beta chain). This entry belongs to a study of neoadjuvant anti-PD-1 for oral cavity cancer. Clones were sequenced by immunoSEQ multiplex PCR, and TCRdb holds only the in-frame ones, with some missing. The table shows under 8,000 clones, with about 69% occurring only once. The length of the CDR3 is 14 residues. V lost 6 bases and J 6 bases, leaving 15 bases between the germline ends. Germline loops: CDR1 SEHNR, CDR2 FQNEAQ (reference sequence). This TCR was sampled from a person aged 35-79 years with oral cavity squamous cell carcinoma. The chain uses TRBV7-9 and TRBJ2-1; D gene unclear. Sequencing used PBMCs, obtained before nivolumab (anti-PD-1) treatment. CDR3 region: CASSFRARGNEQFF. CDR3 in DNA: TGTGCCAGCAGTTTCCGGGCCCGAGGCAATGAGCAGTTCTTC.